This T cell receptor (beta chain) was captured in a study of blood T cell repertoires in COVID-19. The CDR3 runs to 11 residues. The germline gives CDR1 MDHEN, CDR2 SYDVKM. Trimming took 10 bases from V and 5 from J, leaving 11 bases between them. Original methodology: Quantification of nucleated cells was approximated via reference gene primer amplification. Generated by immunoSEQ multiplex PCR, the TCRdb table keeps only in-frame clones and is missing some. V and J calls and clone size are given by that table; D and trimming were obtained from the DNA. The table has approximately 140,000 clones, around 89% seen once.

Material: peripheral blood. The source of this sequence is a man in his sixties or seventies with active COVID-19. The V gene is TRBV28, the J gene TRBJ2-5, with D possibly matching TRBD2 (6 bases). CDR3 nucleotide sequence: TGTGCCACAACTAGCCTGGAGACCCAGTACTTC. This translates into CATTSLETQYF. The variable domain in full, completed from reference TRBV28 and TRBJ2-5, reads DVKVTQSSRYLVKRTGEKVFLECVQDMDHENMFWYRQDPGLGLRLIYFSYDVKMKEKGDIPEGYSVSREKKERFSLILESASTNQTSMYLCATTSLETQYFGPGTRLLVL.